The 18 T cell receptor beta chains in this list originate from one sample, sequenced in a study of cytomegalovirus exposure and HLA in healthy donors. The PCR had 60 Vbeta and 13 Jbeta primers. Method: immunoSEQ multiplex PCR; TCRdb's copy keeps in-frame clones and lacks some. Of 170,000 or so clones in the sample, about four fifths were seen once. The source material was PBMCs. The receptors were gathered from a man aged 25 to 45 in good health and CMV-seropositive.

This clone occurred once. J is TRBJ1-1 and V is TRBV28, with D possibly matching TRBD1 (5 bases). This CDR3 comprises 14 residues. Trimming removed 6 bases at V and 6 bases at J, with 17 bases between. CDR1 is MDHEN, CDR2 SYDVKM, per germline. CDR3 loop: CASRRAGGGAEAFF. The CDR3 DNA is TGTGCCAGCAGGAGGGCTGGGGGAGGGGCTGAAGCTTTCTTT.

The CDR3 sequence is CASSLEDRGRETQYF. CDR3 in DNA: TGTGCCAGCAGCTTAGAGGACAGGGGGCGCGAGACCCAGTACTTC. The rearrangement joins TRBV7-8 to TRBJ2-5; 11 bases map to TRBD1. V shed 1 base and J 5 bases; nucleotides not matched to a gene: 3. This CDR3 is 15 amino acids long. Per the germline V gene, CDR1 is SGHVS and CDR2 is FQNEAQ.

The chain joins TRBV5-1 to TRBJ2-7; unclear D gene. Germline CDR1 and CDR2: SGHRS and YFSETQ. CDR3 length: 12 residues. The V end lost 4 bases, the J end lost 0 bases, and 5 bases lay between the germline ends. CDR3 bases: TGCGCCAGCAGCCCGAGCTCCTACGAGCAGTACTTC. Translation gives CASSPSSYEQYF.

The chain combines TRBV27 with TRBJ1-6, with TRBD1 as a possible D gene (5 bases). V dropped 6 bases and J dropped 6 bases, with 39 bases sitting between them. CDR3 length equals 23 residues. The germline gives CDR1 MNHEY, CDR2 SMNVEV (reference sequence). CDR3 residues: CASSILVPVSRVGVAWSNSPLHF. CDR3 nucleotides: TGTGCCAGCAGCATCCTGGTCCCCGTGAGCAGGGTAGGAGTGGCGTGGTCTAATTCACCCCTCCACTTT.

The J gene is TRBJ1-1, the V gene TRBV7-9, with 10 bases identical to TRBD1. V gave up 4 bases and J gave up 3 bases; unmatched junction bases: 5. This CDR3 region has 15 residues. Per the germline V gene, CDR1 is SEHNR and CDR2 is FQNEAQ (reference sequence). The CDR3 DNA is TGTGCCAGCAGCTCCCCCGGGACAGGGGACACTGAAGCTTTCTTT. It translates to CASSSPGTGDTEAFF.

The gene calls are TRBV28 and TRBJ2-7; 7 bases map to TRBD1. Germline V gene lookup returns CDR1 MDHEN and CDR2 SYDVKM. The trim removed 5 bases at V and 7 bases at J, leaving 11 bases unmatched. This CDR3 spans 14 amino acids. The CDR3 here is CASSRPGQAREQYF. The CDR3 DNA reads TGTGCCAGCAGTCGACCCGGACAGGCGCGGGAGCAGTACTTC.

The genes are TRBV4-1 and TRBJ2-6; D is perhaps TRBD1 (5 bases). This CDR3 comprises 16 residues. CDR1 and CDR2 (germline): MGHRA, YSYEKL. V was trimmed by 1 base and J by 4 bases, leaving 11 bases between them. Here the CDR3 reads CASSQGTGSGANVLTF. Here the CDR3 DNA reads TGCGCCAGCAGCCAAGGTACAGGCTCCGGGGCCAACGTCCTGACTTTC.

CDR3 amino acids: CASSFSGLAGDSETQYF. The CDR3 DNA reads as TGCGCCAGCAGCTTTTCGGGACTAGCGGGAGACAGTGAGACCCAGTACTTC. The chain employs TRBV5-1 and TRBJ2-5; 14 bases line up with TRBD2. The V gene end was trimmed by 2 bases and the J gene end by 5 bases; junction bases not matched to a gene: 8. In germline, CDR1 is SGHRS, CDR2 YFSETQ. This CDR3 contains 17 residues.

V is TRBV30 and J is TRBJ1-3; 7 bases agree with TRBD1. The ends lost 3 bases at V and 2 bases at J; junction bases unmatched: 4. The CDR3 is made up of 14 amino acids. Germline loops: CDR1 GTSNPN, CDR2 SVGIG (reference sequence). CDR3 DNA: TGTGCCTGGAGCACGGGACAGCCTGGAAACACCATATATTTT. Encoded protein: CAWSTGQPGNTIYF.

The rearrangement joins TRBV27 to TRBJ2-3; D might be TRBD2 (5 bases). CDR1 and CDR2 from the germline V gene are MNHEY and SMNVEV (reference sequence). The CDR3 has 13 amino acids. V lost 3 bases, J lost 4 bases, and 8 bases lay in between. The CDR3 sequence: CASSFVEADTQYF. The CDR3 DNA is TGTGCCAGCAGTTTCGTGGAGGCAGATACGCAGTATTTT.

The gene calls are TRBV19 and TRBJ2-5; 8 bases map to TRBD2. V lost 5 bases to trimming and J lost 4 bases; unmatched junction nucleotides: 9. The length of the CDR3 is 15 residues. From germline, CDR1 is LNHDA and CDR2 SQIVND (reference sequence). CDR3 loop: CASSSGTSSGETQYF. The CDR3 DNA is TGTGCCAGTAGTTCGGGGACTAGTAGCGGAGAGACCCAGTACTTC.

CDR3 nucleotides: TGTGCCAGTAGCCCAGGGGTCTCTGGGGCCAACGTCCTGACTTTC. It encodes CASSPGVSGANVLTF. V is TRBV19 and J is TRBJ2-6, with D maybe TRBD1 (6 bases). This CDR3 contains 15 residues. V lost 6 bases to trimming and J lost 0 bases, with 9 bases between them. Germline V gives CDR1 LNHDA, CDR2 SQIVND (reference sequence).

The genes are TRBV4-1 and TRBJ2-7; 10 bases line up with TRBD2. The CDR3 is 19 residues long. Germline lookup yields CDR1 MGHRA and CDR2 YSYEKL. The V gene end was trimmed by 4 bases and the J gene end by 0 bases; junction bases not matched to a gene: 15. In DNA form, the CDR3 reads TGCGCCAGCAGCCTACCTTTCCGTTCTAGCGGGAGCTTCTCCTACGAGCAGTACTTC. Its protein product is CASSLPFRSSGSFSYEQYF.

This chain joins TRBV13 and TRBJ2-7; 8 nucleotides match TRBD1. CDR1 and CDR2 (germline): PRHDT, FYEKMQ (reference sequence). This CDR3 contains 22 residues. V shed 4 bases, J shed 7 bases, and the junction held 33 bases outside the gene matches. This chain's CDR3 is CASSSPGPQGATGEALQREQYF. In nucleotides, the CDR3 is TGTGCCAGCAGCTCGCCGGGCCCGCAGGGGGCAACGGGGGAGGCCCTCCAGAGGGAGCAGTACTTC.

This sequence joins TRBV11-2 and TRBJ1-5, with unresolved D. V was pared by 0 bases and J by 3 bases, with 9 bases between. This CDR3 is 15 amino acids long. The germline V gene encodes CDR1 SGHAT and CDR2 FQNNGV. The CDR3 here is CASSLDGKHNQPQHF. The DNA of the CDR3 is TGTGCCAGCAGCTTAGACGGGAAGCACAATCAGCCCCAGCATTTT.

The chain links TRBV4-3 to TRBJ2-7, with TRBD1 identical over 8 bases. This CDR3 has 15 residues. J gave up 1 base and V 2 bases, and 4 bases lay outside the gene matches. Germline CDR1 reads LGHNA; CDR2 reads YSLEER. Here the CDR3 reads CASSQKDRGSYEQYF. DNA of the CDR3: TGCGCCAGCAGCCAAAAAGACAGGGGATCCTACGAGCAGTACTTC.

The rearrangement links TRBV7-8 to TRBJ1-5; D remains unclear. The CDR3 extends over 14 amino acids. Trimming took off 0 bases at V and 6 bases at J, with 9 bases between the two ends. Germline-derived CDR1 and CDR2 are SGHVS and FQNEAQ. The CDR3 DNA is TGTGCCAGCAGCTTAGCAGGGAGTGGTCAGCCCCAGCATTTT. Its translation: CASSLAGSGQPQHF.

Written as DNA, the CDR3 is TGTGCCAGCAGCTTATCAGGGGGCGGGTACGAGCAGTACTTC. Protein sequence: CASSLSGGGYEQYF. The chain joins TRBV7-8 to TRBJ2-7, with 8 positions matching TRBD1. The CDR3 contains 14 residues. Germline CDR1 and CDR2: SGHVS and FQNEAQ. V shed 2 bases, J shed 4 bases, and the junction held 4 bases outside the gene matches. Filled out from reference TRBV7-8 and TRBJ2-7, the complete variable domain reads GAGVSQSPRYKVAKRGQDVALRCDPISGHVSLFWYQQALGQGPEFLTYFQNEAQLDKSGLPSDRFFAERPEGSVSTLKIQRTQQEDSAVYLCASSLSGGGYEQYFGPGTRLTVT.